What follows is one TCR beta chain and its context. Germline V gene lookup returns CDR1 SGHRS and CDR2 YFSETQ. The CDR3 loop spans 15 amino acids. Deletions cut 4 bases from V and 0 bases from J, with 13 bases between. The record originates from a study of blood T cell repertoires in COVID-19. The protocol was immunoSEQ multiplex PCR, while the TCRdb copy is restricted to in-frame clones and leaves out a portion. The table lists approximately 50,000 clones, roughly nine tenths of them singletons, with about 3.9% in the top ten. The specimen was peripheral blood. This TCR was recovered from a human donor in a cohort sampled during active COVID-19. The chain uses TRBV5-1 and TRBJ1-2, with a weak D call TRBD1 (5 bases). CDR3 coding DNA: TGCGCCAGCAGCCCCCCGGAGGGGACTAACTATGGCTACACCTTC. This codes for CASSPPEGTNYGYTF.